Each of the 10 T cell receptor beta chains below was sequenced from the same sample in a study of CD4 T cells in relation to SARS-CoV-2 and coronaviruses (dated by TCRdb to about 2021). For these receptors, no antigen is known. CD4+ T cells from unexposed donors were collected before the COVID-19 pandemic (2011-2018). Following 10 days of culture, the EasySep CD4+ T cell isolation kit was used to isolate CD4+ T cells. The library was prepared using the immunoSEQ multiplex PCR assay. TCRdb carries this immuneACCESS record with in-frame sequences only. Its versions omit some clonotypes, under half of them owing to an unresolved V gene in the studies checked, with the rest unexplained. This sample has about 24,000 clones in its table, and more than 60% of those were observed once. The top ten clonotypes cover roughly 14% of the sample. The sample taken for sequencing was CD4+ T cells from PBMCs, cultured in vitro. The receptors come from a human donor in good health.

V gene TRBV7-9 combines with J gene TRBJ2-3; TRBD2 aligns across 10 bases. The CDR3 runs to 15 residues. V shed 4 bases and J 3 bases; nucleotides not matched to a gene: 4. Germline V gene data show CDR1 as SEHNR and CDR2 as FQNEAQ (reference sequence). CDR3 nucleotide sequence: TGTGCCAGCAGCTCGGGACTAGCGATTACAGATACGCAGTATTTT. This sequence encodes CASSSGLAITDTQYF.

The V and J genes are TRBV6-2 or TRBV6-3 and TRBJ2-7, with unresolved D. The V gene's germline CDR1 is MNHEY and CDR2 SVGEGT. The length of the CDR3 is 15 residues. The germline V and J ends were trimmed by 4 bases and 1 base, with 14 bases remaining between them. DNA for the CDR3: TGTGCCAGCAGTTCGCCCCGACGGATATCCTACGAGCAGTACTTC. Translating gives CASSSPRRISYEQYF.

The chain uses TRBV4-3 and TRBJ2-3; 7 bases line up with TRBD1. This CDR3 is 16 amino acids long. The V segment lost 3 bases and the J segment 1 base; nucleotides outside the gene matches: 7. The germline V gene encodes CDR1 LGHNA and CDR2 YSLEER. The CDR3 DNA reads TGCGCCAGCAGCCAGACAGGGAGAGCAGGCACAGATACGCAGTATTTT. Protein product: CASSQTGRAGTDTQYF.

The chain recombines TRBV2 with TRBJ2-3; 8 positions match TRBD1. After removal of 6 bases from V and 0 bases from J, the junction contained 5 bases not matched to a gene. The CDR3 contains 15 residues. CDR1 and CDR2 from the germline V gene are SNHLY and FYNNEI. Written as DNA, the CDR3 is TGTGCCAGCAGGCTACAGGGGGAGAGCACAGATACGCAGTATTTT. Translating it yields CASRLQGESTDTQYF.

The chain employs TRBV19 and TRBJ1-1; the match to TRBD1 covers 10 bases. The junction had 4 bases not matched to a gene; V was cut back by 5 bases and J by 10 bases. This CDR3 contains 12 residues. The germline V gene has CDR1 LNHDA and CDR2 SQIVND (reference sequence). This chain's CDR3 is CASSPGQGRAFF. CDR3 nucleotide sequence: TGTGCCAGTAGTCCGGGACAGGGGAGAGCTTTCTTT. The full variable domain, in which reference TRBV19 and TRBJ1-1 provide the parts outside the CDR3, is DGGITQSPKYLFRKEGQNVTLSCEQNLNHDAMYWYRQDPGQGLRLIYYSQIVNDFQKGDIAEGYSVSREKKESFPLTVTSAQKNPTAFYLCASSPGQGRAFFGQGTRLTVV.

The table lists this clone with a few counts. J is TRBJ2-7 and V is TRBV19; 7 nucleotides agree with TRBD2. Germline CDR1 LNHDA, CDR2 SQIVND (reference sequence). The junction had 11 bases not matched to a gene; V was cut back by 5 bases and J by 7 bases. The CDR3 is 14 residues long. In DNA, the CDR3 is TGTGCCAGTAGTTTACTAGCGTGGGGAGGAGAGCAGTACTTC. Translation: CASSLLAWGGEQYF.

This rearrangement joins TRBV6-1 to TRBJ2-3; D is uncertain. The germline gives CDR1 MNHNS, CDR2 SASEGT. The CDR3 has 14 residues. V lost 2 bases and J lost 6, with 12 bases in between. DNA for the CDR3: TGTGCCAGCAGTGAACGCGGCGACCCGGATACGCAGTATTTT. It translates to CASSERGDPDTQYF.

The chain has TRBV9 and TRBJ2-1, with 7 positions matching TRBD1. The germline CDR1 and CDR2 sequences are SGDLS and YYNGEE. The ends lost 3 bases at V and 4 bases at J; junction bases unmatched: 4. This CDR3 region has 14 residues. DNA for the CDR3: TGTGCCAGCAGCGACGGGACAGCTTACAATGAGCAGTTCTTC. Protein sequence: CASSDGTAYNEQFF.

The genes are TRBV5-4 and TRBJ2-3; no definite D call. Germline assignment: CDR1 SGHNT and CDR2 YYREEE (reference sequence). This CDR3 comprises 12 residues. V lost 4 bases and J 2 bases, leaving 5 bases between the germline ends. CDR3 coding DNA: TGTGCCAGCAGCCATAACACAGATACGCAGTATTTT. Translation gives CASSHNTDTQYF.

The gene calls are TRBV7-2 and TRBJ2-3, with D maybe TRBD2 (5 bases). The CDR3 has 13 amino acids. CDR1 and CDR2 (germline): SGHTA, FQGNSA. The germline V and J ends were trimmed by 5 bases and 14 bases, with 20 bases remaining between them. The CDR3 DNA sequence: TGTGCCAGCAGCGAAAAGATCGAGGGAGTTCGGTATTTT. This gives the protein CASSEKIEGVRYF.